Listed here are 13 T cell receptor beta chains from one sample, sequenced in a study of regulatory T cells in long-lasting Graves disease. With iRepertoire HTBI primers and Arm-PCR of CDR3 regions, TCR beta libraries were built. One entry per CDR3 protein, called by TCRdb with MiXCR from the multiplex PCR reads. Seen here are more than 350,000 distinct CDR3 sequences, more than 12% observed once, and the top ten hold around 15%. Time point: newly diagnosed GD, antithyroid drugs for less than 3 months. Making the TCR library involved RNA that had been extracted from PBMCs. The sample was also linked to a second study, of T cells in Graves' hyperthyroidism and ophthalmopathy.

Here the sequenced sample was peripheral blood mononuclear cells (PBMCs), taken at new diagnosis, from a patient treated with antithyroid drugs. Receptors originate from a woman in her 30s with Graves disease.

The rearrangement uses TRBV6-5 and TRBJ2-5; the match to TRBD1 covers 12 bases. From germline, CDR1 is MNHEY and CDR2 SVGAGI. This CDR3 region has 16 residues. V shed 2 bases, J shed 4 bases, and the junction held 5 bases outside the gene matches. CDR3 region: CASSYRGQGARETQYF. CDR3 bases: TGTGCCAGCAGTTACAGGGGACAGGGGGCGCGAGAGACCCAGTACTTC.

This clonotype was seen more than once but under ten times. The DNA of the CDR3 is TGTGCCAGCAGCTTCGTAGGAGTTGACGGCTACACCTTC. This sequence encodes CASSFVGVDGYTF. The chain uses TRBV5-5 and TRBJ1-2, with no clear D. Looked up from germline, CDR1 is SGHKS and CDR2 is YYEKEE (reference sequence). The germline V and J ends were trimmed by 2 bases and 8 bases, with 13 bases remaining between them. The CDR3 length is 13 residues.

This clonotype was picked up many times. V gene TRBV12-3 or TRBV12-4 combines with J gene TRBJ2-2, with 16 bases matching TRBD2. V dropped 5 bases and J dropped 4; count of bases not matched to a gene: 4. This CDR3 has 17 amino acids. This chain's CDR3 is CASSGTSGRGGTGELFF. The CDR3, as DNA: TGTGCCAGCAGTGGGACTAGCGGGAGGGGAGGCACCGGGGAGCTGTTTTTT.

Of note for this clonotype: A far larger clone is a single base away, which makes a read error likely. The chain is built from TRBV7-9 and TRBJ2-3; 9 bases agree with TRBD2. Per the germline V gene, CDR1 is SEHNR and CDR2 is FQNEAQ (reference sequence). The V and J ends lost 7 bases and 8 bases, in that order; junction bases with no gene match: 22. The CDR3 has 18 residues. The DNA of the CDR3 is TGTGCCAGCAACTCCCTCCCTGTAGTTAGCGGGAGTCTAGCTACGCAGTATTTT. Amino acid sequence: CASNSLPVVSGSLATQYF.

This clonotype was detected ten times or more. The V call is TRBV6-1, the J call TRBJ1-2, with no clear D. V was clipped by 3 bases and J by 7 bases, with 12 bases between them. CDR3 length: 13 amino acids. Germline V gives CDR1 MNHNS, CDR2 SASEGT. CDR3 sequence: CASSEVSDRGYTF. The CDR3 DNA is TGTGCCAGCAGTGAGGTATCGGATCGTGGCTACACCTTC.

This clonotype has a handful of counts. J is TRBJ2-1 and V is TRBV30; TRBD1 agrees at 10 bases. This CDR3 contains 13 residues. V dropped 3 bases and J dropped 7; count of bases not matched to a gene: 3. The germline V gene encodes CDR1 GTSNPN and CDR2 SVGIG (reference sequence). The CDR3 loop reads CAWRGDRGNEQFF. The CDR3 region has the DNA TGTGCCTGGAGGGGGGACAGGGGAAATGAGCAGTTCTTC. The entire variable domain, with the rest obtained from reference TRBV30 and TRBJ2-1, is as follows: SQTIHQWPATLVQPVGSPLSLECTVEGTSNPNLYWYRQAAGRGLQLLFYSVGIGQISSEVPQNLSASRPQDRQFILSSKKLLLSDSGFYLCAWRGDRGNEQFFGPGTRLTVL.

This clonotype was picked up many times. This chain connects TRBV12-3 or TRBV12-4 to TRBJ1-1, with TRBD1 as a possible D gene (5 bases). This CDR3 contains 13 residues. Between the trimmed V and J ends, which lost 1 base and 8 bases, there was a span of 11 bases. The CDR3 DNA follows: TGTGCCAGCAGTTTAGTGCAGGGTTCCGAAGCTTTCTTT. Amino acid sequence: CASSLVQGSEAFF.

In its sample, this clonotype was seen many times. This chain connects TRBV12-3 or TRBV12-4 to TRBJ2-3, with 7 nucleotides matching TRBD2. J gave up 2 bases and V 7 bases, and 15 bases lay outside the gene matches. The CDR3 loop spans 17 amino acids. This CDR3 is CASNPPLLALFTDTQYF. In DNA, the CDR3 is TGTGCCAGCAATCCCCCTCTACTAGCGCTATTCACAGATACGCAGTATTTT.

As for this clonotype: A much more abundant neighbour one base away suggests this may be a read error. V usage is TRBV20-1 and J usage is TRBJ2-7; 10 nucleotides align to TRBD1. This CDR3 contains 13 residues. Germline V gives CDR1 DFQATT, CDR2 SNEGSKA (reference sequence). CDR3 amino acids: CSATGTGDYGQYF. CDR3 bases: TGCAGTGCTACCGGGACAGGGGATTACGGGCAGTACTTC.

In this sample, this clonotype turned up many times. This chain connects TRBV12-3 or TRBV12-4 to TRBJ1-1; 7 nucleotides align to TRBD1. This CDR3 spans 14 amino acids. The V segment lost 6 bases and the J segment 4 bases; nucleotides outside the gene matches: 8. The CDR3 loop reads CASSPTGPSTEAFF. As DNA, the CDR3 is TGTGCCAGCAGCCCGACAGGGCCTAGCACTGAAGCTTTCTTT.

This clonotype was detected a few times. The CDR3 protein is CASTPRAISATQYF. As DNA, the CDR3 is TGTGCCAGCACCCCCCGGGCTATAAGCGCTACGCAGTATTTT. This chain links TRBV12-3 or TRBV12-4 with TRBJ2-3; D is undetermined. Deletions cut 7 bases from V and 8 bases from J, with 19 bases between. The CDR3 extends over 14 amino acids.

The J gene is TRBJ2-7, the V gene TRBV12-5; 7 bases fit TRBD1. The CDR3 extends over 12 amino acids. Unmatched junction bases numbered 4, after V lost 4 bases and J lost 7 bases. Germline V CDR1 and CDR2: LGHNT, FRNRAP. The CDR3 reads CASGWDSGEQYF. As DNA, the CDR3 is TGTGCTAGTGGTTGGGACAGCGGAGAGCAGTACTTC.

This chain joins TRBV5-8 and TRBJ1-2, with D unresolved. Trimming removed 1 base from V and 4 bases from J, with 14 bases in between. The germline gives CDR1 SGHTS, CDR2 YDEGEE. The length of the CDR3 is 15 residues. CDR3 residues: CASSLLPNPIYGYTF. The CDR3, as DNA: TGTGCCAGCAGCTTGCTCCCTAATCCGATCTATGGCTACACCTTC. Full variable domain (missing parts from reference TRBV5-8 and TRBJ1-2): EAGVTQSPTHLIKTRGQQATLRCSPISGHTSVYWYQQALGLGLQFLLWYDEGEERNRGNFPPRFSGRQFPNYSSELNVNALELEDSALYLCASSLLPNPIYGYTFGSGTRLTVV.